This is a list of T cell receptor beta chains from one sample in a study of OX40 agonist ivuxolimab in advanced cancers. Assay: immunoSEQ multiplex PCR; the TCRdb copy retains only in-frame clones and omits some. The sample has about 70,000 clones, 85% seen once; the top ten hold roughly 0.58%. The source was CD4+ or CD8+ T cells sorted from blood, collected in a trial of the OX40 agonist ivuxolimab. The receptors come from an adult with an advanced solid tumor such as melanoma, head and neck, liver or kidney cancer. Each CDR3 is given with its conserved first and last residue. D genes are given only for firm matches. The listing skips clone size in some rows; elsewhere it reads once, few, many or a size class.

>TRBJ2-3|.|.|TRBV5-6
CASSRTGRGTDTQYF
TGTGCCAGCAGCCGTACAGGGAGGGGCACAGATACGCAGTATTTT
>TRBJ2-7|TRBD1|.|TRBV28
CASSAAIGTGAYEQYF
TGTGCCAGCAGTGCGGCCATCGGGACAGGGGCCTACGAGCAGTACTTC
>TRBJ1-2|TRBD1|.|TRBV11-3
CASSLGGAGGHGYTF
TGTGCCAGCAGCTTAGGGGGAGCAGGGGGCCATGGCTACACCTTC
>TRBJ2-3|.|.|TRBV7-6
CASSLGSTDTQYF
TGTGCCAGCAGCTTAGGGAGCACAGATACGCAGTATTTT
>TRBJ1-1|.|few|TRBV6-6
CASSYGRGAFF
TGTGCCAGCAGTTACGGCAGGGGAGCTTTCTTT
>TRBJ1-1|TRBD1|.|TRBV5-1
CASSSRPGTGKDTEAFF
TGCGCCAGCAGCTCTCGTCCCGGGACAGGGAAGGACACTGAAGCTTTCTTT
>TRBJ1-1|.|.|TRBV9
CASSLLGRTEAFF
TGTGCCAGCAGCCTACTGGGGCGGACTGAAGCTTTCTTT
>TRBJ2-1|TRBD1|.|TRBV7-8
CASSLGGQGATYNEQFF
TGTGCCAGCAGCTTAGGGGGACAGGGGGCCACCTACAATGAGCAGTTCTTC
>TRBJ1-4|.|.|TRBV28
CASSLEAISEKLFF
TGTGCCAGCAGTTTGGAGGCAATTAGTGAAAAACTGTTTTTT
>TRBJ2-3|.|.|TRBV7-9
CASSLERRQEGTSQYF
TGTGCCAGCAGCTTAGAGAGAAGGCAGGAGGGGACCTCGCAGTATTTT
>TRBJ1-1|.|many|TRBV10-1
CASSESPGMGTEAFF
TGCGCCAGCAGTGAGTCGCCAGGGATGGGCACTGAAGCTTTCTTT
>TRBJ2-7|.|.|TRBV5-4
CASSALGGGPHEQYF
TGTGCCAGCAGCGCCTTGGGGGGGGGCCCCCACGAGCAGTACTTC
>TRBJ2-5|.|few|TRBV19
CASSRDTRLAQYF
TGTGCCAGTAGCCGGGATACAAGATTGGCCCAGTACTTC
>TRBJ2-5|.|.|TRBV18
CASSPRGQETQYF
TGTGCCAGCTCACCTAGGGGCCAAGAGACCCAGTACTTC
>TRBJ2-3|.|.|TRBV11-2
CASSLGPHFTDTQYF
TGTGCCAGCAGCTTAGGCCCGCATTTCACAGATACGCAGTATTTT
>TRBJ2-7|TRBD1|.|TRBV7-2
CASSLETGVTYEQYF
TGTGCCAGCAGCTTAGAGACAGGGGTCACCTACGAGCAGTACTTC
>TRBJ1-5|.|.|TRBV19
CASRSAGEGNQPQHF
TGTGCCAGTAGGTCCGCTGGGGAGGGCAATCAGCCCCAGCATTTT
>TRBJ2-7|TRBD2|.|TRBV11-3
CASSLIPGLATAYEQYF
TGTGCCAGCAGCTTAATCCCGGGACTAGCAACGGCCTACGAGCAGTACTTC
>TRBJ1-1|.|.|TRBV10-1
CASPQTLWRNRNTEAFF
TGCGCCAGCCCTCAAACCCTCTGGAGGAACAGGAACACTGAAGCTTTCTTT
>TRBJ2-7|TRBD2|.|TRBV5-1
CASSFTGGHEQYF
TGCGCCAGCAGCTTCACGGGGGGTCACGAGCAGTACTTC
>TRBJ1-1|.|.|TRBV29-1
CSVGRGAGDTEAFF
TGCAGCGTGGGCCGGGGGGCGGGGGACACTGAAGCTTTCTTT
>TRBJ2-2|TRBD2|.|TRBV6-1
CASISGTYTGELFF
TGTGCCAGCATCAGCGGGACCTACACCGGGGAGCTGTTTTTT
>TRBJ2-1|.|.|TRBV27
CASSAYLSPEQFF
TGTGCCAGCAGTGCCTACTTGAGTCCTGAGCAGTTCTTC
>TRBJ1-2|TRBD1|.|TRBV4-1
CASSQAGTVPGYTF
TGCGCCAGCAGCCAAGCAGGGACAGTACCCGGCTACACCTTC
>TRBJ1-5|TRBD1|.|TRBV10-3
CAISEGQGQPQHF
TGTGCCATCAGTGAGGGACAGGGACAGCCCCAGCATTTT
>TRBJ1-6|TRBD1|.|TRBV5-1
CASSSNRQGNNNSPLHF
TGCGCCAGCAGCTCCAACCGACAGGGGAACAATAATTCACCCCTCCACTTT
>TRBJ2-5|.|.|TRBV29-1
CSAVLRGFETQYF
TGCAGCGCGGTACTTAGGGGGTTCGAGACCCAGTACTTC
>TRBJ2-1|.|.|TRBV18
CASSPGQYNEQFF
TGTGCCAGCTCACCAGGACAGTACAATGAGCAGTTCTTC
>TRBJ2-2|.|.|TRBV18
CASSPRLTGSNTGELFF
TGTGCCAGCTCACCACGTCTTACAGGCTCGAACACCGGGGAGCTGTTTTTT
>TRBJ1-5|.|.|TRBV2
CASSEGYFQPQHF
TGTGCCAGCAGTGAGGGGTATTTTCAGCCCCAGCATTTT
>TRBJ2-7|TRBD2|.|TRBV10-2
CASSAGLAGAYEQYF
TGCGCCAGCAGTGCGGGGCTAGCGGGAGCCTACGAGCAGTACTTC
>TRBJ2-7|TRBD2|few|TRBV5-1
CASGIAGQPYEQYF
TGCGCCAGCGGGATAGCGGGTCAACCCTACGAGCAGTACTTC
>TRBJ2-2|.|.|TRBV9
CASTLGVNTGELFF
TGTGCCAGCACCTTGGGGGTTAACACCGGGGAGCTGTTTTTT
>TRBJ1-1|.|once|TRBV19
CASSIKGRWGARTEAFF
TGTGCCAGTAGTATAAAGGGGAGGTGGGGGGCGCGGACTGAAGCTTTCTTT
>TRBJ2-2|TRBD2|.|TRBV5-6
CASSLIRGGNTGELFF
TGTGCCAGCAGCTTGATTCGCGGGGGGAACACCGGGGAGCTGTTTTTT
>TRBJ1-2|TRBD1|.|TRBV6-4
CASSYSTGGYGYTF
TGTGCCAGCAGCTACTCGACAGGGGGCTATGGCTACACCTTC
>TRBJ1-1|.|.|TRBV10-2
CATMQQGGTEAFF
TGCGCCACCATGCAGCAGGGCGGGACTGAAGCTTTCTTT
>TRBJ1-3|TRBD1|.|TRBV5-1
CASSPGGAQGASGNTIYF
TGCGCCAGCAGCCCCGGTGGGGCACAGGGGGCGTCAGGAAACACCATATATTTT
>TRBJ2-1|.|once|TRBV28
CASSGGGGRINEQFF
TGTGCCAGCAGCGGTGGAGGGGGGCGAATCAATGAGCAGTTCTTC
>TRBJ1-2|.|.|TRBV30
CAWSVSHGYTF
TGTGCCTGGAGTGTGAGTCATGGCTACACCTTC
>TRBJ1-2|.|.|TRBV4-3
CASSQEWLTNYGYTF
TGCGCCAGCAGCCAAGAGTGGCTGACTAACTATGGCTACACCTTC
>TRBJ1-2|TRBD1|.|TRBV7-2
CASSLVGTGRGYTF
TGTGCCAGCAGCTTAGTTGGGACAGGGCGCGGCTACACCTTC
>TRBJ1-2|TRBD1|.|TRBV5-8
CASSPTGVNFNVGYTF
TGTGCCAGCAGCCCGACAGGGGTAAATTTCAACGTTGGCTACACCTTC
>TRBJ2-7|TRBD1|.|TRBV11-3
CARPQGAYEQYF
TGTGCCAGACCCCAGGGGGCCTACGAGCAGTACTTC
>TRBJ2-1|.|.|TRBV11-2
CASSFQGNYNEQFF
TGTGCCAGCAGCTTTCAGGGGAACTACAATGAGCAGTTCTTC